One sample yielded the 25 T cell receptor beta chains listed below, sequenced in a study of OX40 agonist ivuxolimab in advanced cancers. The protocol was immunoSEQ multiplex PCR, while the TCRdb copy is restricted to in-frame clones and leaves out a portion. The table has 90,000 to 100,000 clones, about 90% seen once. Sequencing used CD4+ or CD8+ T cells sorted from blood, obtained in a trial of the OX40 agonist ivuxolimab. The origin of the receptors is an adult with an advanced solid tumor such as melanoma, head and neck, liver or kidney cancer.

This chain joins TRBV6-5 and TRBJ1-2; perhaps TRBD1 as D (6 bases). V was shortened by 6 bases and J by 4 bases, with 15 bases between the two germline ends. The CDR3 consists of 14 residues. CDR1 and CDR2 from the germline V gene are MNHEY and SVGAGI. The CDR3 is CASRPTGQGYGYTF. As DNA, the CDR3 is TGTGCCAGCAGACCTACAGGGCAGGGCTATGGCTACACCTTC.

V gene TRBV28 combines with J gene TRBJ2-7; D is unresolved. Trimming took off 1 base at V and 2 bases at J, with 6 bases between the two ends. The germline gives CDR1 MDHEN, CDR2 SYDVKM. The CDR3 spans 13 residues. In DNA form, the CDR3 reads TGTGCCAGCAGTTTATCCAGCCCCTACGAGCAGTACTTC. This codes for CASSLSSPYEQYF. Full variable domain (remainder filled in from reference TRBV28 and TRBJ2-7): DVKVTQSSRYLVKRTGEKVFLECVQDMDHENMFWYRQDPGLGLRLIYFSYDVKMKEKGDIPEGYSVSREKKERFSLILESASTNQTSMYLCASSLSSPYEQYFGPGTRLTVT.

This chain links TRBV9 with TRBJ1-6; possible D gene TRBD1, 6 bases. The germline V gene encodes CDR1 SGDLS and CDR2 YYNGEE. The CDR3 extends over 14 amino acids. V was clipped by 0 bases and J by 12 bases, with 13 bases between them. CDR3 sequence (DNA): TGTGCCAGCAGCGTAGGACAGGTGGCGGGACCCCTCCACTTT. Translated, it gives CASSVGQVAGPLHF.

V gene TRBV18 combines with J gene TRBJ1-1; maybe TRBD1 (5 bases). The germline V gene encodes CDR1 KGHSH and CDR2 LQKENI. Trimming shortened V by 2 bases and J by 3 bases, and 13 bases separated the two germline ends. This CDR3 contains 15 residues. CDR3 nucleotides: TGTGCCAGCTCACCAGGTCAAGGGGTTGACACTGAAGCTTTCTTT. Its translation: CASSPGQGVDTEAFF.

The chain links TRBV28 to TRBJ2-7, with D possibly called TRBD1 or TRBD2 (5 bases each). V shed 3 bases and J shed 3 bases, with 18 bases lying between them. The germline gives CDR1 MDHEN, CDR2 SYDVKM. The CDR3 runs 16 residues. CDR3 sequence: CASSFKGTGHFYEQYF. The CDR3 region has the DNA TGTGCCAGCAGTTTCAAAGGGACGGGGCACTTCTACGAGCAGTACTTC.

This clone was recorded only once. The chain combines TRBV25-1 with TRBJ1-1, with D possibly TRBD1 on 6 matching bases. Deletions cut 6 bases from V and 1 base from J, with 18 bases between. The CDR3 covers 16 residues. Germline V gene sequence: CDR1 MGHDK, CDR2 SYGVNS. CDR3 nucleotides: TGTGCCAGCAGAGCCTGGACGGGAGGGGGGAACACTGAAGCTTTCTTT. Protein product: CASRAWTGGGNTEAFF.

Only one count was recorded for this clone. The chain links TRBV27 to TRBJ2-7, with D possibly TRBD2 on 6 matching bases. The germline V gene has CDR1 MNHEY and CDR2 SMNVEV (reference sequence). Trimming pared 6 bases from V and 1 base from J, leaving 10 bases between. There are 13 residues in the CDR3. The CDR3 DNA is TGTGCCAGCAGACCACTAGCTTCCTACGAGCAGTACTTC. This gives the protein CASRPLASYEQYF.

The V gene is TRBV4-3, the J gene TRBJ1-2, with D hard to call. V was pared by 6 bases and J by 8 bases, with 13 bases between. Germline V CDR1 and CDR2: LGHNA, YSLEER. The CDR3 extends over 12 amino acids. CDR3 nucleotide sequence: TGCGCCAGCAGTTCAAACACCAGGGGCTACACCTTC. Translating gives CASSSNTRGYTF.

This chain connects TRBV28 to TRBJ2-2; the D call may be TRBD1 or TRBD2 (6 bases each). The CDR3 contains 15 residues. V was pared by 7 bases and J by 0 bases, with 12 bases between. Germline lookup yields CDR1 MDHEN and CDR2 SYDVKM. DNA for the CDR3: TGTGCCAGCATTGAGGGGGGACCGAACACCGGGGAGCTGTTTTTT. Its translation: CASIEGGPNTGELFF.

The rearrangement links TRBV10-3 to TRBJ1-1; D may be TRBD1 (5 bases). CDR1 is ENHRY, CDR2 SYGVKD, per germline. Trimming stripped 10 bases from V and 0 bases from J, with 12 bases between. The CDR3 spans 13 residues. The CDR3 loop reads CATGQELNTEAFF. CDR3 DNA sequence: TGTGCCACAGGACAAGAGCTGAACACTGAAGCTTTCTTT.

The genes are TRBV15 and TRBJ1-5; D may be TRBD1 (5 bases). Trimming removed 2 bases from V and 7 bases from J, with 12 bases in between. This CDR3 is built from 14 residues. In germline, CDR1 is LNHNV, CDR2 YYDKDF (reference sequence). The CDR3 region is CATSRQGMEQPQHF. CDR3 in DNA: TGTGCCACCAGCAGACAGGGAATGGAGCAGCCCCAGCATTTT.

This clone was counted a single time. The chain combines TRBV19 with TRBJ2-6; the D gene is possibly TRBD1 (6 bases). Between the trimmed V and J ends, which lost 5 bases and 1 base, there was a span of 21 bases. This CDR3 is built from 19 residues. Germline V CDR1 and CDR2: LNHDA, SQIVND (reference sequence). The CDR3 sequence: CASSFLQGFRGSGANVLTF. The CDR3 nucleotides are TGTGCCAGTAGTTTCCTACAGGGCTTTCGTGGATCTGGGGCCAACGTCCTGACTTTC.

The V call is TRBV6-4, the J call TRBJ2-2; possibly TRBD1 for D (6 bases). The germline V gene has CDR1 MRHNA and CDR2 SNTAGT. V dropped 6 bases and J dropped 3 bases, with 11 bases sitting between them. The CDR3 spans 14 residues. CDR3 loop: CASRGGTDTGELFF. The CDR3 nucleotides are TGTGCCAGCAGAGGGGGAACCGACACCGGGGAGCTGTTTTTT.

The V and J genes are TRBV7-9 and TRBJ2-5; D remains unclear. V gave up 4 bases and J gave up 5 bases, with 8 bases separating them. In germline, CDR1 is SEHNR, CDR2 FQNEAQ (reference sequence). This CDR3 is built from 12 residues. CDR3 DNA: TGTGCCAGCAGCTCGGTCCGGGAGACCCAGTACTTC. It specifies CASSSVRETQYF.

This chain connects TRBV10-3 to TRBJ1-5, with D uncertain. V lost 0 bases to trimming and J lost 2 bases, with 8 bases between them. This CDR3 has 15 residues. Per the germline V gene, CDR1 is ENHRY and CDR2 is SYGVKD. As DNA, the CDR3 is TGTGCCATCAGTGAGTCAGAGTTGGGCAATCAGCCCCAGCATTTT. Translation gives CAISESELGNQPQHF.

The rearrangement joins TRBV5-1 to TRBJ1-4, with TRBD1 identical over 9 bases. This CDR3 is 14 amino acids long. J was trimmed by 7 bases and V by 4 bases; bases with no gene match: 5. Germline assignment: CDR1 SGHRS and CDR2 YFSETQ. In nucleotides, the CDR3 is TGCGCCAGCAGCCCTCTGACAGGGGGTGAAAAACTGTTTTTT. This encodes CASSPLTGGEKLFF.

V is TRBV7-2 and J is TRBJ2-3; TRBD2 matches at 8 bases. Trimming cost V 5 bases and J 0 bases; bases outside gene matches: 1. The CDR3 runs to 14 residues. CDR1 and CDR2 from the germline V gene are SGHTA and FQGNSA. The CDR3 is CASSPGGSTDTQYF. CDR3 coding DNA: TGTGCCAGCAGCCCGGGGGGGAGCACAGATACGCAGTATTTT.

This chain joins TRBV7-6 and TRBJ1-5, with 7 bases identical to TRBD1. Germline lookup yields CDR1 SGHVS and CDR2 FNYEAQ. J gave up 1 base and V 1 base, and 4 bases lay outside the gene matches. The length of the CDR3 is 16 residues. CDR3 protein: CASSLEQGWSNQPQHF. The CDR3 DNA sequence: TGTGCCAGCAGCTTAGAACAGGGGTGGAGCAATCAGCCCCAGCATTTT.

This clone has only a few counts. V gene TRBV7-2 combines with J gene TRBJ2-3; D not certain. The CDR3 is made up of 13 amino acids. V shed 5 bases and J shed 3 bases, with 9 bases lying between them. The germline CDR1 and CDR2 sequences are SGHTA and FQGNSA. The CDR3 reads CASSQDGTDTQYF. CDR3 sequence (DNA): TGTGCCAGCAGCCAGGATGGAACAGATACGCAGTATTTT.

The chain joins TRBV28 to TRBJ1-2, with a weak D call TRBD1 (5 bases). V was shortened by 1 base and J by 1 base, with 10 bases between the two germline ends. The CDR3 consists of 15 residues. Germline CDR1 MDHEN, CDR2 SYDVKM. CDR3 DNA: TGTGCCAGCAGTTTATCTCAGGGAGGTAACTATGGCTACACCTTC. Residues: CASSLSQGGNYGYTF.

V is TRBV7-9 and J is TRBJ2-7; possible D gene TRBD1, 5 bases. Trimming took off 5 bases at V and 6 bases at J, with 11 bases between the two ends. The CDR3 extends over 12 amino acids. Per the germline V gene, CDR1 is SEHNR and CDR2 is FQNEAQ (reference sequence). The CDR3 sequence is CASSADSSEQYF. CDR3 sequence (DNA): TGTGCCAGCAGCGCCGACAGTAGCGAGCAGTACTTC.

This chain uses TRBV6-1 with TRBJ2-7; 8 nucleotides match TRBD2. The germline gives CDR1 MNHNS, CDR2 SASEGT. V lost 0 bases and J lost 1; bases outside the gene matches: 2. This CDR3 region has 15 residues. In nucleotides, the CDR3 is TGTGCCAGCAGTGAAGCGGCGGGAGGATCCTACGAGCAGTACTTC. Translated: CASSEAAGGSYEQYF.

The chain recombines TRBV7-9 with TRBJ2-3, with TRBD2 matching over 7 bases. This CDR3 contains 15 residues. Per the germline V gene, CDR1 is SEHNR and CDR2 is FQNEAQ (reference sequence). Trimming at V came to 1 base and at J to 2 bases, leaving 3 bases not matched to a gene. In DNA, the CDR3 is TGTGCCAGCAGCTTAGGGGAGGGATTCACAGATACGCAGTATTTT. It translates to CASSLGEGFTDTQYF.

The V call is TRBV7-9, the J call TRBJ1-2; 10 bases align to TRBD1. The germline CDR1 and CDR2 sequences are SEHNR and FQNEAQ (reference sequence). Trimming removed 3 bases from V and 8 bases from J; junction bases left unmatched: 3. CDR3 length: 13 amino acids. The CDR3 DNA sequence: TGTGCCAGCAGCTTTGACAGGGGGCGAGGCTACACCTTC. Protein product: CASSFDRGRGYTF.

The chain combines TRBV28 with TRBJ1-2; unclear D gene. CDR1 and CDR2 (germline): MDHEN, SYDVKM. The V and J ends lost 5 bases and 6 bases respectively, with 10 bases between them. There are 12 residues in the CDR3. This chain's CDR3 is CASSPSLDGYTF. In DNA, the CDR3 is TGTGCCAGCAGTCCATCCCTAGATGGCTACACCTTC.